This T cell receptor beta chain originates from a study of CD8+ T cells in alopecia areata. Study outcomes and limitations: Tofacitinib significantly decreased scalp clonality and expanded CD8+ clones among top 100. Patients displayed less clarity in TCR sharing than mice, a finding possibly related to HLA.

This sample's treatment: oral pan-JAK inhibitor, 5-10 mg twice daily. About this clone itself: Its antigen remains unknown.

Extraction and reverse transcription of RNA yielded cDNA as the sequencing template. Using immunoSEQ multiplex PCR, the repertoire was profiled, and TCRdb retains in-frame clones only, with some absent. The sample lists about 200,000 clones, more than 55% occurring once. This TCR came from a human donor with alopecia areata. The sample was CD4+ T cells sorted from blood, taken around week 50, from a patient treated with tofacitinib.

The CDR3 DNA sequence: TGCAGCGCCTTAACCCACTCGAATAACTATGGCTACACCTTC. Protein sequence: CSALTHSNNYGYTF. The V gene is TRBV29-1, the J gene TRBJ1-2; D is undetermined. The CDR3 has 14 residues. Trimming cost V 7 bases and J 1 base, with 16 bases left between them. Germline-derived CDR1 and CDR2 are SQVTM and ANQGSEA.